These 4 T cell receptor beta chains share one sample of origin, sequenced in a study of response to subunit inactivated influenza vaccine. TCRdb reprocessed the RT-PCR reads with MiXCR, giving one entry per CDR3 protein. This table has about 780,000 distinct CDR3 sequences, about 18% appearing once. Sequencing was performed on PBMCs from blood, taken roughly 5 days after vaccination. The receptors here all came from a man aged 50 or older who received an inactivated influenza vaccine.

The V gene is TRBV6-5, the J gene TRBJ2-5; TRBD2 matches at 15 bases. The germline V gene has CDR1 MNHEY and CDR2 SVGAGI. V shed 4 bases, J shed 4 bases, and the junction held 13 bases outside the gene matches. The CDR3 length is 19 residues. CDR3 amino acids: CASSSLRTSGGAVRETQYF. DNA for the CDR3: TGTGCCAGCAGTTCTCTAAGGACTAGCGGGGGGGCCGTTAGAGAGACCCAGTACTTC.

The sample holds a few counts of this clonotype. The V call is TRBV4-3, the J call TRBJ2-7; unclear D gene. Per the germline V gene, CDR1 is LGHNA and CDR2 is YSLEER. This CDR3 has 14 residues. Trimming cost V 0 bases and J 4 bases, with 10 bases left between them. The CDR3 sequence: CASSQDTYRYEQYF. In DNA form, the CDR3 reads TGCGCCAGCAGCCAAGACACATATCGTTACGAGCAGTACTTC.

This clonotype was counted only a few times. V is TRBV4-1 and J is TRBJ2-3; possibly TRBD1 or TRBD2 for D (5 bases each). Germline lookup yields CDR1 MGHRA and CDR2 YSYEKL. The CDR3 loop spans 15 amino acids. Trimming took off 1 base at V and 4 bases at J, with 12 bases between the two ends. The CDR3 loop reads CASSQGSGQADTQYF. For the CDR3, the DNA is TGCGCCAGCAGCCAAGGGAGCGGACAAGCAGATACGCAGTATTTT.

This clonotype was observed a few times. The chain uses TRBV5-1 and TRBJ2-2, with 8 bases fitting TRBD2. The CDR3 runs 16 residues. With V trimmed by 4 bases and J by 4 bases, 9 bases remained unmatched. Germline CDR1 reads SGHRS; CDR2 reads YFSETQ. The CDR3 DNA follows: TGCGCCAGCAGCCTCCGGGAGGGACGGGGCACCGGGGAGCTGTTTTTT. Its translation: CASSLREGRGTGELFF.